The T cell receptor (beta chain) described here comes from a study of T cell responses to AZD1222 COVID-19 vaccine. Study results and caveats: Mapped onto spike, vaccine-associated CD4 TCRs spanned it and were dominant at 160-218 and 743-854. Nearly half of unique spike-specific TCRs reportedly avoided B.1.351 and B.1.1.7 mutated regions.

Germline assignment: CDR1 LNHDA and CDR2 SQIVND (reference sequence). The length of the CDR3 is 14 residues. Between the trimmed V and J ends, which lost 6 bases and 2 bases, there was a span of 13 bases. In the case of this clone: Its specificity is not known.

Here immunoSEQ multiplex PCR was the method, and the copy in TCRdb shows in-frame clones only, minus some. The sample holds 150,000 to 200,000 clones, about 85% seen once. The gene calls are TRBV19 and TRBJ1-1; maybe TRBD1 (6 bases). The receptor was derived from an adult in good health. Sample: peripheral blood, taken on day 0 of AZD1222 vaccination. The CDR3 region is CASRDRPTNTEAFF. DNA of the CDR3: TGTGCCAGTAGGGACAGACCCACAAACACTGAAGCTTTCTTT. The full variable domain, rest sourced from reference TRBV19 and TRBJ1-1, is DGGITQSPKYLFRKEGQNVTLSCEQNLNHDAMYWYRQDPGQGLRLIYYSQIVNDFQKGDIAEGYSVSREKKESFPLTVTSAQKNPTAFYLCASRDRPTNTEAFFGQGTRLTVV.